This TCR beta chain originates from a study of blood T cell repertoires in COVID-19. Study-level background: From the United States, Italy and Spain came samples of acute and convalescent COVID-19. The analysed material was cDNA or gDNA that came from T cells, B-cell-depleted T cells, or PBMCs.

V shed 4 bases, J shed 0 bases, and the junction held 13 bases outside the gene matches. The CDR3 sequence is 18 residues long. Germline V gene lookup returns CDR1 SGDLS and CDR2 YYNGEE. In the study's own analysis: Estimated nucleated cell counts came from reference gene primer amplification. The table came from immunoSEQ multiplex PCR; TCRdb's copy has only in-frame clones and leaves some out. D and trimming come from the DNA, and the V and J calls and clone size come from that table. The sample lists over 130,000 clones; around 79% were seen once. The sample taken for sequencing was PBMCs or T cells enriched from blood (not recorded which). This chain joins TRBV9 and TRBJ2-3; TRBD2 aligns across 8 bases. This receptor was identified in a woman between 50 and 59 years old who had recovered from COVID-19. CDR3 loop: CASSSSLGVAGSTDTQYF. Here the CDR3 DNA reads TGTGCCAGCAGCTCTTCGTTGGGAGTAGCGGGAAGCACAGATACGCAGTATTTT. Together with reference TRBV9 and TRBJ2-3, the CDR3 gives the full variable domain: DSGVTQTPKHLITATGQRVTLRCSPRSGDLSVYWYQQSLDQGLQFLIQYYNGEERAKGNILERFSAQQFPDLHSELNLSSLELGDSALYFCASSSSLGVAGSTDTQYFGPGTRLTVL.